The TCR beta chain described here comes from a study of blood T cell repertoires in COVID-19. Overall study: The United States, Italy and Spain provided the acute and convalescent COVID-19 samples. Sample material is recorded as cDNA or gDNA derived from T cells, B-cell-depleted T cells, or PBMCs.

Original data processing: Cell counts per sample came from amplifying reference gene primers. Assay: immunoSEQ multiplex PCR; the TCRdb copy retains only in-frame clones and omits some. Clone size and V and J calls were adopted from that table, with D and trimming inferred from the DNA. This table has more than 150,000 clones, around 90% appearing once. Input material: peripheral blood. The receptor's source is a man in his fifties or sixties with acute or convalescent COVID-19.

CDR3 DNA sequence: TGTGCCAGCAATTCCGCCCAGGTCATCTCTGGGGCCAACGTCCTGACTTTC. Translated, it gives CASNSAQVISGANVLTF. The V gene is TRBV28, the J gene TRBJ2-6; no definite D call. The CDR3 is 17 amino acids. Germline V gene lookup returns CDR1 MDHEN and CDR2 SYDVKM. Trimming pared 7 bases from V and 0 bases from J, leaving 16 bases between. The full variable domain, in which reference TRBV28 and TRBJ2-6 provide the parts outside the CDR3, is DVKVTQSSRYLVKRTGEKVFLECVQDMDHENMFWYRQDPGLGLRLIYFSYDVKMKEKGDIPEGYSVSREKKERFSLILESASTNQTSMYLCASNSAQVISGANVLTFGAGSRLTVL.